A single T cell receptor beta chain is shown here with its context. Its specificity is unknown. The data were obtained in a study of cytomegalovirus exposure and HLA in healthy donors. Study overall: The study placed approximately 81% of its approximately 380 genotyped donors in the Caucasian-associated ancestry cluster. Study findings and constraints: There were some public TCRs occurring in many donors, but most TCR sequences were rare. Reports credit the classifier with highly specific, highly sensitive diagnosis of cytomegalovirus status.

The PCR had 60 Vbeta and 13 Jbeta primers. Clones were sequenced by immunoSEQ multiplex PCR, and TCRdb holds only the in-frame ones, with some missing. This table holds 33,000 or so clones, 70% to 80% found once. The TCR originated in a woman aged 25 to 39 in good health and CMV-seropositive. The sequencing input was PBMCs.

The CDR3 spells CASSVGGTNTGELFF. CDR3 in DNA: TGCGCCAGCAGTGTTGGAGGGACGAACACCGGGGAGCTGTTTTTT. The rearrangement links TRBV10-1 to TRBJ2-2, with D tentatively TRBD2 (6 bases). Germline V gene data show CDR1 as WNHNN and CDR2 as SYGVQD (reference sequence). CDR3 length: 15 residues. V lost 4 bases and J 0 bases, leaving 9 bases between the germline ends.